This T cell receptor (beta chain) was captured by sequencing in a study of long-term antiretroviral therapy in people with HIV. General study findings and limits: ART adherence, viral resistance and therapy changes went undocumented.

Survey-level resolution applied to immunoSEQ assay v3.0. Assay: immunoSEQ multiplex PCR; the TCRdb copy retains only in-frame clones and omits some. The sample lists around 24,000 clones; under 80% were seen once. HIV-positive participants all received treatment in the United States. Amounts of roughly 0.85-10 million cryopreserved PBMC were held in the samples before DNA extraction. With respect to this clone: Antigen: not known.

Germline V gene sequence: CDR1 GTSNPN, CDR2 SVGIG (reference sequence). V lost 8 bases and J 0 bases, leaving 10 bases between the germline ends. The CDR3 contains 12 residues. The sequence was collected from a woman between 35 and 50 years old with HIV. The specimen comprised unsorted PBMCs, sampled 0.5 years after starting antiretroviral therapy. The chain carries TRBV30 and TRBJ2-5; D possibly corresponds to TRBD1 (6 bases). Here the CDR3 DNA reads TGTGCCGCCGGACAGAACCAAGAGACCCAGTACTTC. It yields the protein CAAGQNQETQYF.